The clone carrying this T cell receptor beta chain was seen a few times. The CDR3 is 15 amino acids. Germline lookup yields CDR1 SGHNT and CDR2 YYREEE (reference sequence). V dropped 4 bases and J dropped 2; count of bases not matched to a gene: 7. The entirety of the isolated RNA underwent reverse transcription, so expressed TCRB transcripts were sequenced. Sequencing used immunoSEQ multiplex PCR; TCRdb keeps in-frame clones, though not all of them. This sample has more than 300,000 clones, with about 15% found just once. This sample was included in a study of beta chain features in type 1 diabetes. The receptor's source is a woman aged 18-29 years in good health. The chain combines TRBV5-4 with TRBJ2-5; 8 bases match TRBD2. Sequences were obtained from naive CD4+ T cells from blood. The CDR3 nucleotides read TGTGCCAGCAGCCCGACTAGCGCCTCGCAAGAGACCCAGTACTTC. It is translated as CASSPTSASQETQYF.